The 20 T cell receptor beta chains below were found in one sample sequenced in a study of T cell repertoires in cytomegalovirus infection. TCRdb fed the reads into MiXCR, producing one record per CDR3 protein. Among 500,000 to 600,000 distinct CDR3 sequences listed, approximately 17% were seen once. Sequencing was carried out using CD8+ T cells from PBMCs. These TCRs come from a human donor in good health (CMV status not recorded). Some clones in this sample may be carry-over from other donors' samples.

J is TRBJ1-1 and V is TRBV4-1, with D unresolved. Germline V gene lookup returns CDR1 MGHRA and CDR2 YSYEKL. The CDR3 extends over 16 amino acids. V lost 2 bases and J lost 0, with 13 bases in between. The CDR3 DNA follows: TGCGCCAGCAGCCAATCGGTGGAGACTATGAACACTGAAGCTTTCTTT. It is translated as CASSQSVETMNTEAFF.

CDR3 sequence reads: CASSIEGIGMSTDTQYF. The DNA for the CDR3 is TGTGCCAGTAGTATAGAAGGCATCGGGATGAGCACAGATACGCAGTATTTT. The V gene is TRBV19, the J gene TRBJ2-3; D may be TRBD2 (5 bases). Trimming shortened V by 0 bases and J by 0 bases, and 13 bases separated the two germline ends. CDR1 and CDR2 (germline): LNHDA, SQIVND (reference sequence). This CDR3 has 17 residues. The full variable domain, completed using reference TRBV19 and TRBJ2-3, is DGGITQSPKYLFRKEGQNVTLSCEQNLNHDAMYWYRQDPGQGLRLIYYSQIVNDFQKGDIAEGYSVSREKKESFPLTVTSAQKNPTAFYLCASSIEGIGMSTDTQYFGPGTRLTVL.

This clonotype has a count of ten or more. This sequence joins TRBV12-3 or TRBV12-4 and TRBJ1-5; no clear D. This CDR3 has 13 amino acids. Trimming removed 8 bases from V and 5 bases from J, with 13 bases in between. The DNA of the CDR3 is TGTGCCAGCGGGCCCAGCCCCGATCAGCCCCAGCATTTT. Translation: CASGPSPDQPQHF.

This clonotype has ten or more counts. V usage is TRBV7-3 and J usage is TRBJ2-5; a possible D gene is TRBD2 (5 bases). Trimming pared 0 bases from V and 5 bases from J, leaving 13 bases between. This CDR3 spans 15 amino acids. In germline, CDR1 is SGHTA, CDR2 FQGTGA. CDR3 sequence reads: CASSLTEGVVETQYF. The CDR3 DNA is TGTGCCAGCAGCTTAACCGAGGGTGTGGTCGAGACCCAGTACTTC.

There are a few counts of this clonotype. The rearrangement links TRBV6-6 to TRBJ1-1; 8 bases match TRBD1. With V trimmed by 6 bases and J by 5 bases, 11 bases remained unmatched. In germline, CDR1 is MNHNY, CDR2 SVGAGI (reference sequence). The CDR3 totals 15 residues. The CDR3 loop is CASSSKQGVRTEAFF. For the CDR3, the DNA is TGTGCCAGCAGCTCTAAACAGGGGGTTAGGACTGAAGCTTTCTTT.

This clonotype showed up just a few times. The chain has TRBV5-6 and TRBJ2-5, with 9 positions matching TRBD2. CDR1 is SGHDT and CDR2 is YYEEEE in the germline V gene. J lost 4 bases, V lost 2 bases, and 9 bases had no gene match. The CDR3 runs to 16 residues. In nucleotides, the CDR3 is TGTGCCAGCAGCTTAGATTTAGCGGGAGTGGGAGAGACCCAGTACTTC. It encodes CASSLDLAGVGETQYF. The full variable domain, completed using reference TRBV5-6 and TRBJ2-5, is DAGVTQSPTHLIKTRGQQVTLRCSPKSGHDTVSWYQQALGQGPQFIFQYYEEEERQRGNFPDRFSGHQFPNYSSELNVNALLLGDSALYLCASSLDLAGVGETQYFGPGTRLLVL.

The gene calls are TRBV3-1 and TRBJ2-3, with D tentatively TRBD2 (5 bases). In germline, CDR1 is LGHDT, CDR2 YNNKEL (reference sequence). This CDR3 contains 11 residues. V was cut by 10 bases and J by 8 bases, with 13 bases left in between. The CDR3: CATNLGGTQYF. The CDR3 DNA reads TGTGCCACCAACCTAGGAGGTACGCAGTATTTT.

In its sample, this clonotype was seen many times. The chain recombines TRBV11-2 with TRBJ1-1; D ambiguous. V lost 3 bases, J lost 1 base, and 6 bases lay in between. From germline, CDR1 is SGHAT and CDR2 FQNNGV. The CDR3 has 13 amino acids. CDR3 nucleotide sequence: TGTGCCAGCAGCTTTCTGAAGAACACTGAAGCTTTCTTT. Amino acids: CASSFLKNTEAFF. The full variable domain, with the rest looked up from reference TRBV11-2 and TRBJ1-1, is EAGVAQSPRYKIIEKRQSVAFWCNPISGHATLYWYQQILGQGPKLLIQFQNNGVVDDSQLPKDRFSAERLKGVDSTLKIQPAKLEDSAVYLCASSFLKNTEAFFGQGTRLTVV.

This clonotype was seen a handful of times. This chain's CDR3 is CAISEPRNSYEQYF. The CDR3 DNA sequence: TGTGCCATCAGTGAGCCCCGGAACTCCTACGAGCAGTACTTC. The rearrangement links TRBV10-3 to TRBJ2-7, with D hard to call. From germline, CDR1 is ENHRY and CDR2 SYGVKD. The CDR3 contains 14 residues. Trimming stripped 2 bases from V and 0 bases from J, with 8 bases between.

The chain links TRBV15 to TRBJ2-2; D is ambiguous. Germline assignment: CDR1 LNHNV and CDR2 YYDKDF (reference sequence). V was cut by 3 bases and J by 7 bases, with 12 bases left in between. The CDR3 is made up of 14 amino acids. The CDR3: CATSRPPGGGELFF. In DNA form, the CDR3 reads TGTGCCACCAGCAGGCCCCCGGGTGGCGGGGAGCTGTTTTTT.

This clonotype was detected many times. The chain recombines TRBV19 with TRBJ1-4, with TRBD1 matching over 9 bases. CDR1 and CDR2 (germline): LNHDA, SQIVND (reference sequence). V shed 3 bases, J shed 5 bases, and the junction held 19 bases outside the gene matches. This CDR3 region has 20 residues. Written as DNA, the CDR3 is TGTGCCAGTAGTATTCGTCCGGGACAGGGTCTGGACGGGGGCAATGAAAAACTGTTTTTT. Translation gives CASSIRPGQGLDGGNEKLFF.

V gene TRBV29-1 combines with J gene TRBJ1-2; 7 nucleotides agree with TRBD1. The CDR3 totals 13 residues. Germline V gene data show CDR1 as SQVTM and CDR2 as ANQGSEA. Unmatched junction bases numbered 6, after V lost 4 bases and J lost 4 bases. The CDR3: CSVGQGRPYGYTF. In DNA form, the CDR3 reads TGCAGCGTTGGACAGGGTCGCCCCTATGGCTACACCTTC.

V and J are TRBV9 and TRBJ2-1; TRBD2 agrees at 8 bases. Trimming at V came to 1 base and at J to 7 bases, leaving 22 bases not matched to a gene. CDR3 length: 20 residues. Germline values: CDR1 SGDLS, CDR2 YYNGEE. Here the CDR3 reads CASSVRSGDPRIVSPNEQFF. CDR3 sequence (DNA): TGTGCCAGCAGCGTACGTAGCGGGGACCCCAGGATAGTATCGCCTAATGAGCAGTTCTTC.

As concerns this clonotype: This may arise from a read error, as a much more abundant clone is one base away. Here the CDR3 omits its conserved ending phenylalanine or tryptophan, so a read error is the likely source. J is TRBJ2-7 and V is TRBV6-1; maybe TRBD1 (6 bases). V shed 5 bases and J shed 0 bases, with 11 bases lying between them. This CDR3 is built from 14 residues. Germline CDR1 MNHNS, CDR2 SASEGT. The CDR3 sequence is CASSTRDISYEQYL. Here the CDR3 DNA reads TGTGCCAGCAGTACTAGGGACATCTCCTACGAGCAGTACTTA.

This clonotype was found a few times. The chain uses TRBV7-3 and TRBJ2-1; D gene uncertain. This CDR3 is 13 amino acids long. Trimming stripped 2 bases from V and 6 bases from J, with 8 bases between. Germline V gene sequence: CDR1 SGHTA, CDR2 FQGTGA. The CDR3 spells CASSLERSNEQFF. The CDR3 DNA is TGTGCCAGCAGCTTAGAACGTAGCAATGAGCAGTTCTTC.

The rearrangement links TRBV27 to TRBJ2-2; D might be TRBD1 (5 bases). CDR3 size: 14 residues. V gave up 10 bases and J gave up 3 bases, with 15 bases separating them. Looked up from germline, CDR1 is MNHEY and CDR2 is SMNVEV (reference sequence). DNA of the CDR3: TGTGCCACCTCCGGTAGGGGTTACACCGGGGAGCTGTTTTTT. Residues: CATSGRGYTGELFF.

The rearrangement links TRBV24-1 to TRBJ2-7; TRBD2 aligns across 9 bases. The germline V gene has CDR1 KGHDR and CDR2 SFDVKD. J gave up 2 bases and V 12 bases, and 10 bases lay outside the gene matches. This CDR3 has 14 amino acids. The CDR3 loop is CASKTSGSPYEQYF. DNA for the CDR3: TGTGCCTCCAAGACTAGCGGTTCACCCTACGAGCAGTACTTC.

The CDR3 reads CASSEGTAFSYEQYF. The CDR3, as DNA: TGTGCCAGTTCGGAAGGGACAGCTTTCTCCTACGAGCAGTACTTC. The chain couples TRBV19 to TRBJ2-7, with 7 positions matching TRBD1. The CDR3 extends over 15 amino acids. Trimming cost V 8 bases and J 0 bases; bases outside gene matches: 10. CDR1 and CDR2 (germline): LNHDA, SQIVND (reference sequence).

The chain couples TRBV25-1 to TRBJ2-2, with 12 nucleotides matching TRBD1. Trimming took 2 bases from V and 0 from J; bases not matched to a gene: 10. The CDR3 extends over 20 amino acids. Germline CDR1 reads MGHDK; CDR2 reads SYGVNS. CDR3: CASSEHYGTGGPANTGELFF. DNA of the CDR3: TGTGCCAGCAGTGAACACTACGGGACAGGGGGCCCGGCGAACACCGGGGAGCTGTTTTTT.

This clonotype has at least ten counts. The chain employs TRBV7-9 and TRBJ2-3; D not certain. The CDR3 has 14 amino acids. V dropped 2 bases and J dropped 6 bases, with 12 bases sitting between them. Germline V gene data show CDR1 as SEHNR and CDR2 as FQNEAQ (reference sequence). The CDR3 bases are TGTGCCAGCAGCTTACCTGACGGCTCCGATACGCAGTATTTT. Its protein product is CASSLPDGSDTQYF.